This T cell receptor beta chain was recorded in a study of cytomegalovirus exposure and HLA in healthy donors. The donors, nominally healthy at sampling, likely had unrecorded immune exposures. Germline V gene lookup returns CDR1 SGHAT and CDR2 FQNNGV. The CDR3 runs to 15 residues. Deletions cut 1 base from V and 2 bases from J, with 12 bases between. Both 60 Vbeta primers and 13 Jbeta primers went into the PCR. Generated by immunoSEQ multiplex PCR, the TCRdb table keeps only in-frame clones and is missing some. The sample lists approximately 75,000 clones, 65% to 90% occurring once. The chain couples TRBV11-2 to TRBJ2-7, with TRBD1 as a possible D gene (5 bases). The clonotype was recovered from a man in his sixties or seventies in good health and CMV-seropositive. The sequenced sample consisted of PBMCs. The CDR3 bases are TGTGCCAGCAGCTTAGCTCCCCAGGGTCCCTACGAGCAGTACTTC. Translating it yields CASSLAPQGPYEQYF.